This section outlines one T cell receptor beta chain sequence together with its context. The antigen is undetermined. Random hexamers served to reverse transcribe about 0.45 to 1 ug RNA. It was immunoSEQ multiplex PCR that amplified TCR beta CDR3 across 54 Vbeta and 13 Jbeta. TCRdb re-called the immunoSEQ multiplex PCR reads through MiXCR, storing one row per CDR3 protein. Here the sample spans roughly 140,000 distinct CDR3 sequences, 85% to 95% being singletons. The data were obtained in a study of CD8 T cells in Susac syndrome. Findings and caveats of the study: Only a relatively small number of individuals were included in the TCR sequencing and HLA analysis.

The CDR3 has 14 amino acids. Germline CDR1 SGDLS, CDR2 YYNGEE. Trimming took off 0 bases at V and 2 bases at J, with 7 bases between the two ends. Peripheral blood CD8+ and CD4+ T cells were profiled by TCR beta sequencing. Through negative isolation, CD4+ and CD8+ T cells were obtained, while TEMRA cells were enriched using FACS. The sequencing input was CD8+ T cells from PBMCs. The chain carries TRBV9 and TRBJ2-3, with D unclear. The clonotype originates from a human donor with multiple sclerosis. As DNA, the CDR3 is TGTGCCAGCAGCGTAGAAGGTTCCACAGATACGCAGTATTTT. Translated, it gives CASSVEGSTDTQYF.